These 14 T cell receptor beta chains originate from one sample sequenced in a study of post-analysis software for immune sequencing data. Antigens for these TCRs are unknown. Study results and caveats: Five or six TRBV segments appeared more often in patients than in controls, and TRBV5-6, TRBV5-1 and TRBV20-1 were among these.

Libraries were made from TCR beta cDNA, and they carried unique molecular identifiers. TCRdb recomputed calls from the PCR reads with MiXCR, one row per CDR3 protein. In the table there are roughly 800,000 distinct CDR3 sequences, roughly half of which are singletons. The sample comprised blood. These receptors were collected from a girl aged 10 to 17 with multiple sclerosis.

The chain links TRBV12-3 or TRBV12-4 to TRBJ2-5; TRBD2 matches at 9 bases. CDR3 length: 15 amino acids. The trim removed 6 bases at V and 0 bases at J, leaving 5 bases unmatched. CDR3 DNA sequence: TGTGCCAGCAGCCGACTAGCGGAGCACCAAGAGACCCAGTACTTC. Protein product: CASSRLAEHQETQYF.

This chain links TRBV24-1 with TRBJ2-5; the match to TRBD2 covers 11 bases. The CDR3 is 17 amino acids. The V gene end was trimmed by 2 bases and the J gene end by 3 bases; junction bases not matched to a gene: 7. CDR1 KGHDR and CDR2 SFDVKD come from the germline V gene. CDR3 DNA sequence: TGTGCCACCAGTGATTCGCTCTCGACTAGCGGGGAAGAGACCCAGTACTTC. This translates into CATSDSLSTSGEETQYF.

The V call is TRBV18, the J call TRBJ2-3; TRBD1 might be the D (5 bases). The CDR3 spans 15 residues. Trimming left V 5 bases short and J 0 bases short, with 12 bases between. Germline assignment: CDR1 KGHSH and CDR2 LQKENI. CDR3 residues: CASSSQVSSTDTQYF. Here the CDR3 DNA reads TGTGCCAGCTCATCACAGGTATCTAGCACAGATACGCAGTATTTT.

The V and J genes are TRBV3-1 and TRBJ1-3; unclear D gene. In germline, CDR1 is LGHDT, CDR2 YNNKEL (reference sequence). The CDR3 length is 15 residues. The V and J ends lost 2 bases and 0 bases respectively, with 8 bases between them. The CDR3 bases are TGTGCCAGCAGCCAACAGCCGATCTCTGGAAACACCATATATTTT. As protein: CASSQQPISGNTIYF.

This clonotype was found once. The J gene is TRBJ2-1, the V gene TRBV7-9; no definite D call. Germline V lookup: CDR1 SEHNR, CDR2 FQNEAQ (reference sequence). This CDR3 comprises 13 residues. V was trimmed by 5 bases and J by 6 bases, leaving 11 bases between them. The CDR3 sequence: CASSPGLVNEQFF. The CDR3 coding sequence is TGTGCCAGCAGCCCAGGTCTCGTCAATGAGCAGTTCTTC.

This clonotype turned up a few times. The chain is built from TRBV7-2 and TRBJ2-7; D is ambiguous. V was cut by 2 bases and J by 3 bases, with 11 bases left in between. The V gene's germline CDR1 is SGHTA and CDR2 FQGNSA. The CDR3 sequence is 14 residues long. DNA for the CDR3: TGTGCCAGCAGCTTACACTTGAAATTCTACGAGCAGTACTTC. It specifies CASSLHLKFYEQYF.

This clonotype was seen a few times. The chain recombines TRBV20-1 with TRBJ1-1; D is unclear. This CDR3 spans 12 amino acids. Trimming pared 3 bases from V and 2 bases from J, leaving 7 bases between. Per germline, CDR1 DFQATT and CDR2 SNEGSKA (reference sequence). The DNA for the CDR3 is TGCAGTGCTAGGACCGACAACACTGAAGCTTTCTTT. Translated: CSARTDNTEAFF.

The chain recombines TRBV12-3 or TRBV12-4 with TRBJ1-2; TRBD1 agrees at 8 bases. This CDR3 has 12 amino acids. The V segment lost 5 bases and the J segment 8 bases; nucleotides outside the gene matches: 4. CDR3 sequence (DNA): TGTGCCAGCAGTCCCCGGGACAGGGGCTACACCTTC. Protein product: CASSPRDRGYTF.

This clonotype was seen more than once but under ten times. The chain combines TRBV29-1 with TRBJ2-3; D is undetermined. The V gene's germline CDR1 is SQVTM and CDR2 ANQGSEA. Trimming shortened V by 0 bases and J by 14 bases, and 12 bases separated the two germline ends. This CDR3 contains 11 residues. The CDR3 sequence: CSVEDRVVWYF. The CDR3 nucleotides are TGCAGCGTTGAAGATCGGGTAGTGTGGTATTTT.

The rearrangement links TRBV30 to TRBJ2-3, with 10 bases matching TRBD1. The V gene's germline CDR1 is GTSNPN and CDR2 SVGIG (reference sequence). J gave up 7 bases and V 5 bases, and 6 bases lay outside the gene matches. This CDR3 region has 13 residues. The CDR3 here is CAWSGQGRNTQYF. CDR3 sequence (DNA): TGTGCCTGGTCGGGACAGGGGAGGAATACGCAGTATTTT.

The CDR3 is CASSQIKGQDQETQYF. The CDR3 DNA is TGCGCCAGCAGCCAAATAAAAGGACAAGACCAAGAGACCCAGTACTTC. The chain has TRBV4-1 and TRBJ2-5, with TRBD1 as a possible D gene (5 bases). Germline V gene data show CDR1 as MGHRA and CDR2 as YSYEKL. CDR3 length: 16 amino acids. V lost 2 bases and J lost 0, with 13 bases in between.

Written as DNA, the CDR3 is TGCGCCAGCAGCCCTCTCCCTGGGGCCAACGTCCTGACTTTC. Its protein is CASSPLPGANVLTF. V gene TRBV5-1 combines with J gene TRBJ2-6; D is unresolved. From germline, CDR1 is SGHRS and CDR2 YFSETQ. The CDR3 length is 14 residues. V was cut by 4 bases and J by 2 bases, with 7 bases left in between.

The rearrangement joins TRBV12-3 or TRBV12-4 to TRBJ1-5; 8 bases line up with TRBD1. V lost 9 bases and J lost 7; bases outside the gene matches: 11. This CDR3 has 14 residues. DNA for the CDR3: TGTGCCAGTAGGAGGACAGGGTTTGGGCAGCCCCAGCATTTT. Amino acid sequence: CASRRTGFGQPQHF.

This chain uses TRBV11-2 with TRBJ1-1, with D possibly TRBD1 on 6 matching bases. Per germline, CDR1 SGHAT and CDR2 FQNNGV. V was cut by 1 base and J by 2 bases, with 14 bases left in between. The CDR3 is 16 residues long. The CDR3 region has the DNA TGTGCCAGCAGCTTAGTGGAGGGACAAGCAAACACTGAAGCTTTCTTT. Encoded protein: CASSLVEGQANTEAFF.